Listed here are 8 T cell receptor beta chains from one sample, sequenced in a study of a mutant IDH1 vaccine in newly diagnosed glioma. These receptors have no known antigen. Generated by immunoSEQ multiplex PCR, the TCRdb table keeps only in-frame clones and is missing some. The repertoire holds approximately 60,000 clones, with about 81% as singletons. As to time point: week 23, last vaccination. Topical imiquimod accompanied each vaccine dose, which consisted of 300 ug of mutant IDH1 20-mer peptide. Sample: PBMCs, taken from a glioma patient whose treatment included an IDH1 peptide vaccine. The receptors come from a woman aged 40 to 50 with glioma. Some clones in this sample may be carry-over from other donors' samples.

The gene calls are TRBV15 and TRBJ2-6; D unclear. The V gene lost 0 bases and the J gene lost 0 bases, with 6 bases spanning the gap. The V gene's germline CDR1 is LNHNV and CDR2 YYDKDF (reference sequence). The CDR3 contains 16 residues. The CDR3 coding sequence is TGTGCCACCAGCAGAGACCGAAGCTCTGGGGCCAACGTCCTGACTTTC. Amino acid sequence: CATSRDRSSGANVLTF.

This clone came up a few times. The genes are TRBV7-2 and TRBJ1-1, with D possibly being TRBD1 (6 bases). Per the germline V gene, CDR1 is SGHTA and CDR2 is FQGNSA. V lost 5 bases and J 5 bases, leaving 15 bases between the germline ends. CDR3 length equals 14 residues. DNA of the CDR3: TGTGCCAGCAGCACACTACAGGGTTGGACTGAAGCTTTCTTT. Translated: CASSTLQGWTEAFF.

This chain connects TRBV14 to TRBJ1-2; TRBD1 matches 8 bases. Germline V gene sequence: CDR1 SGHDN, CDR2 FVKESK. This CDR3 contains 14 residues. Trimming at V came to 4 bases and at J to 3 bases, leaving 4 bases not matched to a gene. CDR3 residues: CASSPRQGYYGYTF. The CDR3 region has the DNA TGTGCCAGCAGCCCTCGACAGGGGTACTATGGCTACACCTTC.

The CDR3 sequence is CASSILWGGTEAFF. CDR3 bases: TGTGCCAGTAGTATTCTCTGGGGGGGCACTGAAGCTTTCTTT. The V gene is TRBV19, the J gene TRBJ1-1, with D tentatively TRBD1 (5 bases). The CDR3 sequence is 14 residues long. Per the germline V gene, CDR1 is LNHDA and CDR2 is SQIVND (reference sequence). V gave up 3 bases and J gave up 4 bases, with 12 bases separating them.

This clone was detected only once. The chain has TRBV4-1 and TRBJ2-2; TRBD1 agrees at 7 bases. V lost 3 bases and J lost 7; bases outside the gene matches: 8. Germline V CDR1 and CDR2: MGHRA, YSYEKL. The CDR3 is 15 amino acids. DNA for the CDR3: TGCGCCAGCAGCCAGGGACAGTTCGGCGTCGGGGAGCTGTTTTTT. Translation: CASSQGQFGVGELFF.

In its sample, this clone was seen once. V gene TRBV25-1 combines with J gene TRBJ1-3, with no clear D. This CDR3 region has 15 residues. CDR1 and CDR2 (germline): MGHDK, SYGVNS. Trimming shortened V by 2 bases and J by 0 bases, and 8 bases separated the two germline ends. The CDR3 nucleotides read TGTGCCAGCAGTGAAGGGTTCTACTCTGGAAACACCATATATTTT. Amino acids: CASSEGFYSGNTIYF.

In its sample, this clone was seen once. V is TRBV10-2 and J is TRBJ2-7; no firm D call. The CDR3 is made up of 15 amino acids. V was shortened by 3 bases and J by 2 bases, with 14 bases between the two germline ends. CDR1 is WSHSY, CDR2 SAAADI, per germline. The CDR3 loop reads CASSDLRETAYEQYF. Here the CDR3 DNA reads TGCGCCAGCAGTGATCTTAGGGAAACCGCCTACGAGCAGTACTTC.

The gene calls are TRBV2 and TRBJ1-5; D uncertain. The length of the CDR3 is 15 residues. V lost 4 bases and J lost 1, with 11 bases in between. The germline V gene encodes CDR1 SNHLY and CDR2 FYNNEI. The CDR3 protein is CASSGSVKSNQPQHF. The DNA of the CDR3 is TGTGCCAGCAGTGGGTCGGTGAAGAGCAATCAGCCCCAGCATTTT.